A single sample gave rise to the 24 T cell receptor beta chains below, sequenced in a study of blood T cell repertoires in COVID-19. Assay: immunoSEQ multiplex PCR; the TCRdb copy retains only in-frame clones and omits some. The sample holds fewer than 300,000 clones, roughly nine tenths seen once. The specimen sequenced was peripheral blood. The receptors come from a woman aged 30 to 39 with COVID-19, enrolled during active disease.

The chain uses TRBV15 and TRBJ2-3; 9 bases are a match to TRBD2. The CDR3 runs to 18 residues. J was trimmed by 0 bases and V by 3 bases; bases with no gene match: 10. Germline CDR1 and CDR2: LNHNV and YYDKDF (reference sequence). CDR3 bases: TGTGCCACCAGCAGGGATCGACTGACTAGCGGAAGCACAGATACGCAGTATTTT. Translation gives CATSRDRLTSGSTDTQYF.

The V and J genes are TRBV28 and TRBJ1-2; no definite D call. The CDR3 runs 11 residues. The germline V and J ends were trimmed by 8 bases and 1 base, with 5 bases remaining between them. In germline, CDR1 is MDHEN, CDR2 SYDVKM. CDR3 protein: CASSFNYGYTF. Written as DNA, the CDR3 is TGTGCCAGCTCCTTTAACTATGGCTACACCTTC.

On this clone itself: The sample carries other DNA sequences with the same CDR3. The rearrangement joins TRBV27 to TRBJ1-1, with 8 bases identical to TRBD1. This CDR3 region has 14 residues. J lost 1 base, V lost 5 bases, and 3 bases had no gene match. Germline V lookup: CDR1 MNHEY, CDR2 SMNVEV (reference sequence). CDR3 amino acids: CASSPGTGNTEAFF. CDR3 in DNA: TGTGCCAGCAGTCCCGGGACAGGGAACACTGAAGCTTTCTTT.

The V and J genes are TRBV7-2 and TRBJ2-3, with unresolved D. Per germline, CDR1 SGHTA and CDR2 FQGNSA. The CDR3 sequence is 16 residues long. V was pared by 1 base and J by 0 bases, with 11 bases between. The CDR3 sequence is CASSLELRLSTDTQYF. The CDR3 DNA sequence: TGTGCCAGCAGCTTAGAACTACGGCTGAGCACAGATACGCAGTATTTT.

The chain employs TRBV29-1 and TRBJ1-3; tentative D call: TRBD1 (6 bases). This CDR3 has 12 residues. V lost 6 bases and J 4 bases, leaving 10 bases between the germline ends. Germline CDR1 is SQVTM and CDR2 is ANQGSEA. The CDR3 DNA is TGCAGCGTCTCAGGGGTCGGAAACACCATATATTTT. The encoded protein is CSVSGVGNTIYF.

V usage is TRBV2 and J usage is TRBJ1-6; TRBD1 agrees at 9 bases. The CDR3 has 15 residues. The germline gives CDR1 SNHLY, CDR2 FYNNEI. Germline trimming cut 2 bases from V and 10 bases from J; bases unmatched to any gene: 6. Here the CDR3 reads CASSESVGQGSPLHF. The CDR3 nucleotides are TGTGCCAGCAGTGAAAGCGTGGGACAGGGCTCACCCCTCCACTTT. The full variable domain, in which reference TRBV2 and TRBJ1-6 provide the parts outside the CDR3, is EPEVTQTPSHQVTQMGQEVILRCVPISNHLYFYWYRQILGQKVEFLVSFYNNEISEKSEIFDDQFSVERPDGSNFTLKIRSTKLEDSAMYFCASSESVGQGSPLHFGNGTRLTVT.

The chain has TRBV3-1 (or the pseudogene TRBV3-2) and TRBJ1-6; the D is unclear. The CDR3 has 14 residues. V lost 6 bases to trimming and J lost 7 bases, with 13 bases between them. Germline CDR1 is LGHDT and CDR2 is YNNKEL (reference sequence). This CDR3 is CASRSTGRNSPLHF. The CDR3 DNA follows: TGTGCCAGCAGAAGTACGGGGAGGAATTCACCCCTCCACTTT.

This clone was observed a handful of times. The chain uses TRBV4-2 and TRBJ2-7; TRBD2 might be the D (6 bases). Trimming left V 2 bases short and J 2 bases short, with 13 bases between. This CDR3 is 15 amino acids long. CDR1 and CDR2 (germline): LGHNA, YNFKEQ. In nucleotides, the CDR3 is TGTGCCAGCAGCCAACCCGGAGGAGGGACCTACGAGCAGTACTTC. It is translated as CASSQPGGGTYEQYF.

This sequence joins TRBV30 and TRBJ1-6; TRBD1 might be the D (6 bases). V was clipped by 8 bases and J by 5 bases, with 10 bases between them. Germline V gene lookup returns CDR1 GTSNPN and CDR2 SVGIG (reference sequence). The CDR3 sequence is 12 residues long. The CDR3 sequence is CATGGHNSPLHF. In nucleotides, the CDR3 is TGTGCCACGGGGGGCCATAATTCACCCCTCCACTTT.

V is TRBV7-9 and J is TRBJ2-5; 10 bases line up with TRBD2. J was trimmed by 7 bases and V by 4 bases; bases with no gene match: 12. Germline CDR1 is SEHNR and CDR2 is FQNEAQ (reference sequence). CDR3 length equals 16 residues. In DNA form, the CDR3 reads TGTGCCAGCAGCTCACTAGCGGGAATCGCAGGTGGGACCCAGTACTTC. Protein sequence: CASSSLAGIAGGTQYF.

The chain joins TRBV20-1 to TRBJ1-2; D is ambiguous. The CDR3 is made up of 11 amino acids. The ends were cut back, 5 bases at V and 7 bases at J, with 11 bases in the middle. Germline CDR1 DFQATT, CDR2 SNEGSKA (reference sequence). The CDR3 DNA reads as TGCAGTGCTCCCATCAGGCCTGGCTACACCTTC. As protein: CSAPIRPGYTF.

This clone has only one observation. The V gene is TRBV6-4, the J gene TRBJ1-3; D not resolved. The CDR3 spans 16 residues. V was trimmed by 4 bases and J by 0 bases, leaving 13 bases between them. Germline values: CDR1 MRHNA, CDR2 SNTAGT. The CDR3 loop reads CASSGSGESSGNTIYF. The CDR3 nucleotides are TGTGCCAGCAGTGGTTCAGGCGAAAGCTCTGGAAACACCATATATTTT.

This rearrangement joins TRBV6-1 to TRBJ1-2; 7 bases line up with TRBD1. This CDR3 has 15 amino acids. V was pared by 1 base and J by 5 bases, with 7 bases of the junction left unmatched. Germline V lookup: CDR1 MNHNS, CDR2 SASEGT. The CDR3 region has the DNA TGTGCCAGCAGTGAAGGGGCAGGGGGAAAATATGGCTACACCTTC. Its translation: CASSEGAGGKYGYTF.

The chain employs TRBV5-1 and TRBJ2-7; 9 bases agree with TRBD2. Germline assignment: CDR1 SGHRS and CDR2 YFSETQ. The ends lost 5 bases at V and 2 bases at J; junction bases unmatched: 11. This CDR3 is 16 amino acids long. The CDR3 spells CASRRSVSGGPYEQYF. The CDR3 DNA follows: TGCGCCAGCAGACGTTCCGTTAGCGGGGGCCCCTACGAGCAGTACTTC.

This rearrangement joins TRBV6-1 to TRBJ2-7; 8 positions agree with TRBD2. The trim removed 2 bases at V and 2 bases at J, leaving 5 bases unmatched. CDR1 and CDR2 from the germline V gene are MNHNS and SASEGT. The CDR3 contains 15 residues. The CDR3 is CASSEFTSGPYEQYF. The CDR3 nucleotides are TGTGCCAGCAGTGAATTCACTAGCGGTCCCTACGAGCAGTACTTC.

The CDR3 reads CASSFPGAGGNYGYTF. The CDR3, as DNA: TGTGCCAGCAGCTTCCCGGGAGCCGGGGGGAACTATGGCTACACCTTC. The rearrangement uses TRBV5-6 and TRBJ1-2; possible D gene TRBD1, 5 bases. This CDR3 is built from 16 residues. V was cut by 2 bases and J by 2 bases, with 16 bases left in between. Germline CDR1 SGHDT, CDR2 YYEEEE.

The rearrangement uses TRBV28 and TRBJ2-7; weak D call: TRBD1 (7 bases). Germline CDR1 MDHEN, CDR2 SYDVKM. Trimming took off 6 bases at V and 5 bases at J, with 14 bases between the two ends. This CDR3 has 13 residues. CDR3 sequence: CASRAGGQDEQYF. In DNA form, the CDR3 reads TGTGCCAGCAGGGCAGGGGGGCAGGACGAGCAGTACTTC.

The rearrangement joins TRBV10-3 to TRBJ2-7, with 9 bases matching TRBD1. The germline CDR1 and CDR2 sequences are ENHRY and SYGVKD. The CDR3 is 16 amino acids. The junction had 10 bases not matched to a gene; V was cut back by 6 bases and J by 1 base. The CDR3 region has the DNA TGTGCCATCAGCTCCCAGGACAGGGGAGAGTCCTACGAGCAGTACTTC. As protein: CAISSQDRGESYEQYF.

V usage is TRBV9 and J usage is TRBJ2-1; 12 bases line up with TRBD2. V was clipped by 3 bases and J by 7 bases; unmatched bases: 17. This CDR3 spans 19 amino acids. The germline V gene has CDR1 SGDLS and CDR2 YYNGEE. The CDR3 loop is CASSDGDREFLAGGNEQFF. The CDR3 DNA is TGTGCCAGCAGCGATGGGGACAGGGAGTTTCTAGCGGGAGGGAATGAGCAGTTCTTC.

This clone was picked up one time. The DNA for the CDR3 is TGCGCCAGCAGCTTGGATACTGGGACTAGCGGGAGGATTTACGAGCAGTACTTC. Amino acids: CASSLDTGTSGRIYEQYF. The chain is built from TRBV5-1 and TRBJ2-7; 15 positions agree with TRBD2. J lost 4 bases, V lost 0 bases, and 8 bases had no gene match. This CDR3 region has 18 residues. The germline gives CDR1 SGHRS, CDR2 YFSETQ. The full variable domain, with the rest looked up from reference TRBV5-1 and TRBJ2-7, is KAGVTQTPRYLIKTRGQQVTLSCSPISGHRSVSWYQQTPGQGLQFLFEYFSETQRNKGNFPGRFSGRQFSNSRSEMNVSTLELGDSALYLCASSLDTGTSGRIYEQYFGPGTRLTVT.

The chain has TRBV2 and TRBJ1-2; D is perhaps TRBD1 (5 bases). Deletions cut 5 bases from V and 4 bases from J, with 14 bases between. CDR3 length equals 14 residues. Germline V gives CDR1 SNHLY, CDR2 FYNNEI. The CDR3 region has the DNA TGTGCCAGCAGTCGCCGGGACTTCGGCTATGGCTACACCTTC. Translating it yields CASSRRDFGYGYTF.

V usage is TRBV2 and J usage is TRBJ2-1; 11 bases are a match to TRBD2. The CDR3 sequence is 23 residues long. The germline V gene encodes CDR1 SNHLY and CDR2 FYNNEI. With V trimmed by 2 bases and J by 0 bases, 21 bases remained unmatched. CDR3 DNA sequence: TGTGCCAGCAGTGAATATGTAGGTGGGGGACTAGCGGATAGAAAATACTCCTACAATGAGCAGTTCTTC. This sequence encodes CASSEYVGGGLADRKYSYNEQFF.

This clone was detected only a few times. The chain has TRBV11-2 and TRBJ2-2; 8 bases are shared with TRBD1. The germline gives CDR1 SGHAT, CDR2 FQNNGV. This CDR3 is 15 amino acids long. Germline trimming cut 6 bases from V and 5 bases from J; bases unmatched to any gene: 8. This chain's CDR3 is CASSPVRGRTGELFF. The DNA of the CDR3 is TGTGCCAGCAGTCCTGTCAGGGGGCGGACCGGGGAGCTGTTTTTT.

In DNA form, the CDR3 reads TGTGCCAGCAGTTCGGGGACAGTGAGGAACACTGAAGCTTTCTTT. As protein: CASSSGTVRNTEAFF. This chain connects TRBV6-2 or TRBV6-3 to TRBJ1-1, with 7 positions matching TRBD1. This CDR3 is built from 15 residues. CDR1 is MNHEY and CDR2 is SVGEGT in the germline V gene. V was pared by 4 bases and J by 1 base, with 6 bases of the junction left unmatched.